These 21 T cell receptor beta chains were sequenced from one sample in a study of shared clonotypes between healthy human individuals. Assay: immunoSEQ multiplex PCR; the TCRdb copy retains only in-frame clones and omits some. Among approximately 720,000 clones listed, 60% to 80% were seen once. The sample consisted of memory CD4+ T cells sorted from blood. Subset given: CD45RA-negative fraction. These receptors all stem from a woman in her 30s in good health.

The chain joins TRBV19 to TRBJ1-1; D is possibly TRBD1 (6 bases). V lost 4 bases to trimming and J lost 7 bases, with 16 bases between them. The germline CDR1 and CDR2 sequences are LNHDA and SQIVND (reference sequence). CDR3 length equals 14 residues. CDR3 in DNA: TGTGCCAGTAGTAGGCGGGGAGGGGGAGGTGAAGCTTTCTTT. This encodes CASSRRGGGGEAFF.

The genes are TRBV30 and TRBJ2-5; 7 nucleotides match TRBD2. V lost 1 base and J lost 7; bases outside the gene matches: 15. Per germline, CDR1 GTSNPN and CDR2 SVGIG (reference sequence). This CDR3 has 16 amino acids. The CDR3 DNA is TGTGCCTGGAGTGCCCTTCCGGGCAGGGAGGGCGGGACCCAGTACTTC. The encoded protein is CAWSALPGREGGTQYF.

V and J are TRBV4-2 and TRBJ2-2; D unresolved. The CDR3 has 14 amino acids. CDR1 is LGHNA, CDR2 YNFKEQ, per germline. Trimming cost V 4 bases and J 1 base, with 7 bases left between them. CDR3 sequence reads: CASSPAGNTGELFF. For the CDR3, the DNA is TGTGCCAGCAGCCCGGCAGGGAACACCGGGGAGCTGTTTTTT.

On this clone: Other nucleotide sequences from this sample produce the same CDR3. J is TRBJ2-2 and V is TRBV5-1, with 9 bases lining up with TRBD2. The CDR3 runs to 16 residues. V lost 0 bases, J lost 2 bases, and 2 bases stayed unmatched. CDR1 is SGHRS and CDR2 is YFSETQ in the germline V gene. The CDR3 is CASSLGLAVNTGELFF. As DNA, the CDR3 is TGCGCCAGCAGCTTGGGACTAGCGGTTAACACCGGGGAGCTGTTTTTT.

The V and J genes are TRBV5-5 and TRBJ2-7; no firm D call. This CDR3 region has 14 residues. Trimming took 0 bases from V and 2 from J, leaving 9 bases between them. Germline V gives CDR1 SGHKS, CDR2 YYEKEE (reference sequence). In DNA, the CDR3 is TGTGCCAGCAGCTTGGCAGGAACTCCCTACGAGCAGTACTTC. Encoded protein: CASSLAGTPYEQYF. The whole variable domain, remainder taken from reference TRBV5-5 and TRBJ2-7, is DAGVTQSPTHLIKTRGQQVTLRCSPISGHKSVSWYQQVLGQGPQFIFQYYEKEERGRGNFPDRFSARQFPNYSSELNVNALLLGDSALYLCASSLAGTPYEQYFGPGTRLTVT.

For the CDR3, the DNA is TGTGCCAGCAGTTACTCTAACTATCTACAGGGGAGAGGCTACACCTTC. Its translation is CASSYSNYLQGRGYTF. V usage is TRBV6-6 and J usage is TRBJ1-2; 7 bases are a match to TRBD1. Germline loops: CDR1 MNHNY, CDR2 SVGAGI (reference sequence). Germline trimming cut 0 bases from V and 8 bases from J; bases unmatched to any gene: 12. The CDR3 runs 16 residues.

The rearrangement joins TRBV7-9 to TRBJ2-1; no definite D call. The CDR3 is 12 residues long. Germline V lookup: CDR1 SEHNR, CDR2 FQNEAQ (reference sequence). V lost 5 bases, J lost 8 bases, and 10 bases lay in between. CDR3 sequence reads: CASSTTLDEQFF. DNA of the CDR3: TGTGCCAGCAGCACTACCTTGGATGAGCAGTTCTTC. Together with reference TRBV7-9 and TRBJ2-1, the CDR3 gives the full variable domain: DTGVSQNPRHKITKRGQNVTFRCDPISEHNRLYWYRQTLGQGPEFLTYFQNEAQLEKSRLLSDRFSAERPKGSFSTLEIQRTEQGDSAMYLCASSTTLDEQFFGPGTRLTVL.

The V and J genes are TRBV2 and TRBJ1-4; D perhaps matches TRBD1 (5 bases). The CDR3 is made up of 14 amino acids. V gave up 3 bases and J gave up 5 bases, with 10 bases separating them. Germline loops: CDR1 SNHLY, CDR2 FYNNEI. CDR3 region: CASSEQTENEKLFF. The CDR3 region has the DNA TGTGCCAGCAGTGAGCAGACAGAGAATGAAAAACTGTTTTTT. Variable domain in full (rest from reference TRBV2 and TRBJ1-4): EPEVTQTPSHQVTQMGQEVILRCVPISNHLYFYWYRQILGQKVEFLVSFYNNEISEKSEIFDDQFSVERPDGSNFTLKIRSTKLEDSAMYFCASSEQTENEKLFFGSGTQLSVL.

The CDR3 bases are TGTGCCAGCTCACACGGGGCGGATCAAGTAGGCTACACCTTC. Protein sequence: CASSHGADQVGYTF. The chain uses TRBV18 and TRBJ1-2; tentatively, D is TRBD1 (5 bases). CDR1 and CDR2 (germline): KGHSH, LQKENI. The CDR3 sequence is 14 residues long. Trimming removed 4 bases at V and 8 bases at J, with 17 bases between.

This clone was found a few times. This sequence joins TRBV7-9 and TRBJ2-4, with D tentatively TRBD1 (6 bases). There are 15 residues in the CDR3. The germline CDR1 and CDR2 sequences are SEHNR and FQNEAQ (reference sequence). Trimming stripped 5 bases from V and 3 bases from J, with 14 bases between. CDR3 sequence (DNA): TGTGCCAGCAGCCTAGGACAGATAGTCAAAAACATTCAGTACTTC. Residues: CASSLGQIVKNIQYF.

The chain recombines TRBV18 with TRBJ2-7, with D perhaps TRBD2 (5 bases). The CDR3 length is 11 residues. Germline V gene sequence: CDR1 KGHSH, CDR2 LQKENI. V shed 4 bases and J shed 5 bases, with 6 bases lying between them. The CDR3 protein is CASSRRHEQYF. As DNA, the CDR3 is TGTGCCAGCTCACGGAGGCACGAGCAGTACTTC.

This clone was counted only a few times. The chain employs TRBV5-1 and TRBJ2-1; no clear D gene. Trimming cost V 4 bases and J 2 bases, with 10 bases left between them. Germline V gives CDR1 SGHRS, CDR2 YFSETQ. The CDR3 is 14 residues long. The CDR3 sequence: CASSTGATYNEQFF. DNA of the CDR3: TGCGCCAGCAGCACCGGTGCTACCTACAATGAGCAGTTCTTC.

The CDR3 coding sequence is TGCGCCAGCAGCTTACTGGGGACGGTTGGAGGGGCCAACGTCCTGACTTTC. This translates into CASSLLGTVGGANVLTF. The rearrangement links TRBV5-1 to TRBJ2-6; either TRBD1 or TRBD2 may fit D (5 bases each). The V gene lost 2 bases and the J gene lost 4 bases, with 16 bases spanning the gap. This CDR3 is built from 17 residues. Per germline, CDR1 SGHRS and CDR2 YFSETQ.

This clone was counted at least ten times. Here the CDR3 DNA reads TGTGCCACGAGTCAGGGCTGGGAAAAACTGTTTTTT. This translates into CATSQGWEKLFF. The rearrangement joins TRBV6-1 to TRBJ1-4; TRBD1 is a possible D gene (5 bases). CDR1 MNHNS and CDR2 SASEGT come from the germline V gene. The CDR3 runs 12 residues. The V gene lost 10 bases and the J gene lost 8 bases, with 14 bases spanning the gap.

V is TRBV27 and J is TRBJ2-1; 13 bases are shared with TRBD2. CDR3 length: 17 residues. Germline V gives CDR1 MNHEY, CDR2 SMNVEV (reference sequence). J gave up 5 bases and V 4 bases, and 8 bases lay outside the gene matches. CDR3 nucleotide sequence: TGTGCCAGCAGTTCCGGCCGGACTAGCGGGAGCAACAATGAGCAGTTCTTC. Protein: CASSSGRTSGSNNEQFF.

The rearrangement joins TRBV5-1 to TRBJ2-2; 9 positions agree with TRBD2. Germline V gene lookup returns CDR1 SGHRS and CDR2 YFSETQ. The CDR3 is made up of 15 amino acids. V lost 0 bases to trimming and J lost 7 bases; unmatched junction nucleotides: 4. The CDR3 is CASSLETSGSGELFF. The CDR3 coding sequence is TGCGCCAGCAGCTTGGAGACTAGCGGTAGCGGGGAGCTGTTTTTT.

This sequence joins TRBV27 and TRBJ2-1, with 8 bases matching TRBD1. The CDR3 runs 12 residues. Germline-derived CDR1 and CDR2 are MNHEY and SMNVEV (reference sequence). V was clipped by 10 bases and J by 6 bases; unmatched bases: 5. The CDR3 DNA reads TGTGCCACCTGTGGGACAGGCAATGAGCAGTTCTTC. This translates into CATCGTGNEQFF.

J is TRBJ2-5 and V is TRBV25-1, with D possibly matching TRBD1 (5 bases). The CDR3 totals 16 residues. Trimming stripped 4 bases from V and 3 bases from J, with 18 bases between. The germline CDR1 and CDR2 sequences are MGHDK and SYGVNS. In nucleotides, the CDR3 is TGTGCCAGCAGTGCCCTCTGGAGACAGTCCGAAGAGACCCAGTACTTC. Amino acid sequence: CASSALWRQSEETQYF.

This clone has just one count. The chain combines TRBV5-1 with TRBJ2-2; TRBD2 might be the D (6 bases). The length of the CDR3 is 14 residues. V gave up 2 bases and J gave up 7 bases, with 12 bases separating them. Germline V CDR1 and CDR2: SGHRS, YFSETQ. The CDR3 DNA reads TGCGCCAGCAGCTTCCTGGAGGGAGGCGGGGAGCTGTTTTTT. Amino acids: CASSFLEGGGELFF.

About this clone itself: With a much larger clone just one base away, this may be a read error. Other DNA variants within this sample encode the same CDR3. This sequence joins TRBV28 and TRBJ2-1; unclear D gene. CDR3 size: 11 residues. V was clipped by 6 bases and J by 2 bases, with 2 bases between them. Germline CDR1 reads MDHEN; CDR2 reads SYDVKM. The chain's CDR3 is CASSTYNEQFF. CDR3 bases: TGTGCCAGCAGCACCTACAATGAGCAGTTCTTC.

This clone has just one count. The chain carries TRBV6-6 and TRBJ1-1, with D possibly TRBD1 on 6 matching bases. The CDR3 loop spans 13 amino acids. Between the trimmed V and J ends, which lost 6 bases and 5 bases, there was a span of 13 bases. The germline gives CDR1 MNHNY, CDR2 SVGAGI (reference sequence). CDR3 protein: CASSRAGETEAFF. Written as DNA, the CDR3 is TGTGCCAGCAGCAGAGCAGGGGAAACTGAAGCTTTCTTT.